This passage covers 21 T cell receptor beta chains from one sample sequenced in a study of shared clonotypes between healthy human individuals. Only in-frame clones appear in the TCRdb table, and some are missing; sequencing was by immunoSEQ multiplex PCR. The table has about 2 million clones, 85% to 95% seen once. As defined, naive CD8 cells were CD45RO-negative and positively selected for CCR7, with terminally differentiated effector memory CD45RA+ cells excluded. The sequencing sample was made of naive CD8+ T cells sorted from blood. Receptors were obtained from a man younger than 35 in good health.

Turning to this clone: At the DNA level, this CDR3 is encoded by other sequences in the same sample as well. This chain links TRBV6-5 with TRBJ2-5; no clear D gene. Per germline, CDR1 MNHEY and CDR2 SVGAGI. This CDR3 spans 13 amino acids. Trimming cost V 2 bases and J 3 bases, with 7 bases left between them. The CDR3 coding sequence is TGTGCCAGCAGTTACGATCGGGAAGAGACCCAGTACTTC. Amino acids: CASSYDREETQYF.

The J gene is TRBJ2-5, the V gene TRBV7-9, with D possibly being TRBD1 or TRBD2 (5 bases each). Germline V CDR1 and CDR2: SEHNR, FQNEAQ (reference sequence). Trimming pared 1 base from V and 5 bases from J, leaving 14 bases between. The CDR3 has 15 residues. DNA for the CDR3: TGTGCCAGCAGCTTAGGGCCCGGGACCGCTGAGACCCAGTACTTC. Encoded protein: CASSLGPGTAETQYF.

V gene TRBV27 combines with J gene TRBJ2-7; 8 bases fit TRBD1. V shed 4 bases, J shed 3 bases, and the junction held 8 bases outside the gene matches. CDR3 length equals 15 residues. Germline V gene lookup returns CDR1 MNHEY and CDR2 SMNVEV (reference sequence). The CDR3 DNA is TGTGCCAGCAGTTCGTCGGACAGGGCCGTCTACGAGCAGTACTTC. The encoded protein is CASSSSDRAVYEQYF.

This clone was observed a single time. The V gene is TRBV28, the J gene TRBJ1-5; D might be TRBD1 (5 bases). The CDR3 is made up of 13 amino acids. Germline CDR1 MDHEN, CDR2 SYDVKM. V shed 5 bases and J shed 7 bases, with 12 bases lying between them. CDR3 sequence: CASSTQGLQPQHF. DNA of the CDR3: TGTGCCAGCAGTACGCAGGGTCTCCAGCCCCAGCATTTT.

This chain joins TRBV7-6 and TRBJ2-6; TRBD1 or TRBD2 may be the D gene (5 bases each). Trimming pared 6 bases from V and 12 bases from J, leaving 15 bases between. This CDR3 is 13 amino acids long. Germline V gene lookup returns CDR1 SGHVS and CDR2 FNYEAQ. The chain's CDR3 is CASSPGTEPVLTF. The CDR3 DNA reads TGTGCCAGCAGTCCAGGGACGGAGCCCGTCCTGACTTTC.

The gene calls are TRBV5-4 and TRBJ2-2, with D perhaps TRBD2 (6 bases). The CDR3 contains 16 residues. Per the germline V gene, CDR1 is SGHNT and CDR2 is YYREEE (reference sequence). Between the trimmed V and J ends, which lost 1 base and 6 bases, there was a span of 16 bases. The CDR3 protein is CASSLSGVGISGELFF. The CDR3 DNA is TGTGCCAGCAGCTTGTCGGGGGTAGGGATATCCGGGGAGCTGTTTTTT.

The genes are TRBV4-3 and TRBJ2-5; D uncertain. This CDR3 comprises 14 residues. Germline CDR1 LGHNA, CDR2 YSLEER. Trimming removed 0 bases at V and 5 bases at J, with 10 bases between. The chain's CDR3 is CASSQEIGWETQYF. Here the CDR3 DNA reads TGCGCCAGCAGCCAAGAAATAGGGTGGGAGACCCAGTACTTC.

The chain links TRBV19 to TRBJ1-3; D unresolved. In germline, CDR1 is LNHDA, CDR2 SQIVND (reference sequence). With 4 bases removed from V and 0 bases from J, the gap between germline ends came to 10 bases. This CDR3 region has 15 residues. The CDR3 nucleotides read TGTGCCAGTAGTAGTACCTTGGGCTCTGGAAACACCATATATTTT. Its translation: CASSSTLGSGNTIYF.

The chain recombines TRBV29-1 with TRBJ2-7, with D possibly matching TRBD2 (6 bases). Germline V gene sequence: CDR1 SQVTM, CDR2 ANQGSEA. V was pared by 6 bases and J by 5 bases, with 17 bases between. This CDR3 spans 13 amino acids. CDR3 coding DNA: TGCAGCGTATATGAGCCCAGGGAGGACGAGCAGTACTTC. Protein sequence: CSVYEPREDEQYF.

This sequence joins TRBV19 and TRBJ2-1, with D unclear. The germline V gene encodes CDR1 LNHDA and CDR2 SQIVND (reference sequence). The CDR3 is 14 residues long. V dropped 5 bases and J dropped 1 base, with 9 bases sitting between them. The CDR3 loop is CASSGLPSYNEQFF. The CDR3 nucleotides read TGTGCCAGTAGTGGCCTCCCTTCCTACAATGAGCAGTTCTTC.

V and J are TRBV28 and TRBJ2-7; no clear D gene. Germline assignment: CDR1 MDHEN and CDR2 SYDVKM. The ends were cut back, 3 bases at V and 7 bases at J, with 16 bases in the middle. CDR3 size: 14 residues. The CDR3 DNA is TGTGCCAGCAGTTTGGTGGGCCCATCGTGGGAGCAGTACTTC. Translated: CASSLVGPSWEQYF. The whole variable domain, remainder taken from reference TRBV28 and TRBJ2-7, is DVKVTQSSRYLVKRTGEKVFLECVQDMDHENMFWYRQDPGLGLRLIYFSYDVKMKEKGDIPEGYSVSREKKERFSLILESASTNQTSMYLCASSLVGPSWEQYFGPGTRLTVT.

This clone appeared a single time. Other DNA sequences from this sample encode an identical CDR3 as well. This chain joins TRBV7-6 and TRBJ2-1; D uncertain. V was trimmed by 5 bases and J by 6 bases, leaving 8 bases between them. Germline V gene data show CDR1 as SGHVS and CDR2 as FNYEAQ. The CDR3 is made up of 12 amino acids. This chain's CDR3 is CASSLESNEQFF. The CDR3 DNA is TGTGCCAGCAGCCTGGAGAGCAATGAGCAGTTCTTC. The whole variable domain, filled in from reference TRBV7-6 and TRBJ2-1, reads GAGVSQSPRYKVTKRGQDVALRCDPISGHVSLYWYRQALGQGPEFLTYFNYEAQQDKSGLPNDRFSAERPEGSISTLTIQRTEQRDSAMYRCASSLESNEQFFGPGTRLTVL.

The chain carries TRBV6-5 and TRBJ2-5, with D perhaps given as TRBD1 or TRBD2 (6 bases each). This CDR3 is 15 amino acids long. V lost 4 bases and J 2 bases, leaving 14 bases between the germline ends. CDR1 MNHEY and CDR2 SVGAGI come from the germline V gene. CDR3 amino acids: CASSFGGAGQETQYF. CDR3 nucleotide sequence: TGTGCCAGCAGTTTTGGGGGCGCGGGGCAAGAGACCCAGTACTTC.

CDR3 DNA: TGTGCCAGCAGTTTAGGGACAGTGCAGTTCTTC. Translation gives CASSLGTVQFF. The chain carries TRBV27 and TRBJ2-1, with 7 bases lining up with TRBD1. The germline V gene encodes CDR1 MNHEY and CDR2 SMNVEV (reference sequence). With 2 bases clipped from V and 12 bases from J, the junction kept 1 base outside the gene matches. The CDR3 sequence is 11 residues long.

The chain combines TRBV2 with TRBJ2-5, with D perhaps matching TRBD1 (6 bases). This CDR3 is 13 amino acids long. Germline values: CDR1 SNHLY, CDR2 FYNNEI. Trimming cost V 7 bases and J 1 base, with 10 bases left between them. CDR3 protein: CASNPDSQETQYF. CDR3 bases: TGTGCCAGCAATCCGGACAGCCAAGAGACCCAGTACTTC.

This clone was counted between two and nine times. V and J are TRBV7-9 and TRBJ2-7, with D hard to call. V lost 3 bases to trimming and J lost 5 bases, with 5 bases between them. The CDR3 has 11 residues. Germline CDR1 and CDR2: SEHNR and FQNEAQ (reference sequence). The CDR3 DNA reads TGTGCCAGCAGCTTTTCCGACGAGCAGTACTTC. Protein sequence: CASSFSDEQYF.

This clone turned up a few times. The gene calls are TRBV30 and TRBJ1-1; the D gene is possibly TRBD1 (5 bases). V was shortened by 3 bases and J by 7 bases, with 15 bases between the two germline ends. Germline loops: CDR1 GTSNPN, CDR2 SVGIG (reference sequence). The CDR3 spans 13 residues. CDR3 protein: CAWSVGGDLEAFF. The DNA for the CDR3 is TGTGCCTGGAGCGTGGGAGGGGATCTTGAAGCTTTCTTT. Full variable domain (outside the CDR3, taken from reference TRBV30 and TRBJ1-1): SQTIHQWPATLVQPVGSPLSLECTVEGTSNPNLYWYRQAAGRGLQLLFYSVGIGQISSEVPQNLSASRPQDRQFILSSKKLLLSDSGFYLCAWSVGGDLEAFFGQGTRLTVV.

This sequence joins TRBV14 and TRBJ2-7; 10 bases are shared with TRBD2. The CDR3 loop spans 15 amino acids. Germline V gene sequence: CDR1 SGHDN, CDR2 FVKESK. V lost 2 bases, J lost 5 bases, and 6 bases stayed unmatched. CDR3 amino acids: CASSQLAGGENEQYF. The CDR3 region has the DNA TGTGCCAGCAGCCAATTAGCGGGAGGTGAGAACGAGCAGTACTTC.

The count of this clone is one. The rearrangement joins TRBV6-1 to TRBJ2-7; a weak D match, TRBD1 (6 bases). Germline CDR1 and CDR2: MNHNS and SASEGT. CDR3 length: 14 residues. The V and J ends lost 3 bases and 7 bases respectively, with 16 bases between them. CDR3 nucleotides: TGTGCCAGCAGTGAGTTAACAGGGTACGATGAGCAGTACTTC. This translates into CASSELTGYDEQYF.

V and J are TRBV5-1 and TRBJ2-1; D may match TRBD1 or TRBD2 (5 bases each). CDR1 is SGHRS, CDR2 YFSETQ, per germline. The CDR3 is made up of 15 amino acids. V was shortened by 2 bases and J by 0 bases, with 9 bases between the two germline ends. The CDR3 sequence: CASSFNGASYNEQFF. The CDR3 nucleotides are TGCGCCAGCAGCTTTAACGGGGCCTCCTACAATGAGCAGTTCTTC.

CDR3 loop: CASSYSSGRVYNEQFF. The CDR3 DNA reads TGTGCCAGCAGTTACTCTAGCGGGAGGGTCTACAATGAGCAGTTCTTC. The rearrangement joins TRBV6-5 to TRBJ2-1; 11 bases line up with TRBD2. The CDR3 extends over 16 amino acids. Trimming removed 0 bases from V and 3 bases from J; junction bases left unmatched: 1. Germline assignment: CDR1 MNHEY and CDR2 SVGAGI.